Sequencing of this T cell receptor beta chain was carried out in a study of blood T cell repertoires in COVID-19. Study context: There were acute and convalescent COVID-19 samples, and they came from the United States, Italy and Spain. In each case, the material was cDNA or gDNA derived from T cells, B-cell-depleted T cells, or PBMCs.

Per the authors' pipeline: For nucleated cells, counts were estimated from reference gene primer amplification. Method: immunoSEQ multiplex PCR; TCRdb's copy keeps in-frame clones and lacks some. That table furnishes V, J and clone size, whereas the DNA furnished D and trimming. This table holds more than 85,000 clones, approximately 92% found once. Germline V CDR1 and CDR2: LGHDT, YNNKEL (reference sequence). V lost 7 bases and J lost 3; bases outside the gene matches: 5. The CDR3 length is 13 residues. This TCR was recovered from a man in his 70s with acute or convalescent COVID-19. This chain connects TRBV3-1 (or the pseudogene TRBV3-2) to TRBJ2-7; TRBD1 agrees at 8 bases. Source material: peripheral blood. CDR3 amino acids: CASTHTGGYEQYF. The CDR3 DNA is TGTGCCAGCACCCACACAGGGGGCTACGAGCAGTACTTC.